This passage covers 3 T cell receptor beta chains from one sample sequenced in a study of blood T cell repertoires in COVID-19. Sequencing used immunoSEQ multiplex PCR; TCRdb keeps in-frame clones, though not all of them. The table lists just over 300,000 clones, 70% to 90% of them singletons. The material sequenced was PBMCs or T cells enriched from blood (not recorded which). The receptors were sampled from a man under 40 who had recovered from COVID-19.

This clone showed up just a few times. The rearrangement links TRBV5-5 to TRBJ2-7; no reliable D call. V was trimmed by 3 bases and J by 1 base, leaving 14 bases between them. This CDR3 spans 15 amino acids. Germline CDR1 and CDR2: SGHKS and YYEKEE (reference sequence). CDR3 amino acids: CASSSYSSPSYEQYF. CDR3 bases: TGTGCCAGCAGCTCTTACAGCTCACCATCCTACGAGCAGTACTTC.

The gene calls are TRBV5-1 and TRBJ1-1, with D maybe TRBD1 (6 bases). The CDR3 loop spans 13 amino acids. Trimming removed 1 base from V and 6 bases from J, with 10 bases in between. The germline CDR1 and CDR2 sequences are SGHRS and YFSETQ. CDR3 region: CASSLRDNAEAFF. The CDR3, as DNA: TGCGCCAGCAGCTTGCGGGACAACGCTGAAGCTTTCTTT.

The chain employs TRBV6-5 and TRBJ1-2, with TRBD1 matching over 10 bases. Germline CDR1 is MNHEY and CDR2 is SVGAGI. The CDR3 runs to 15 residues. Trimming removed 6 bases from V and 6 bases from J; junction bases left unmatched: 10. CDR3 sequence: CASRTTGGKANGYTF. The CDR3 DNA reads as TGTGCCAGCAGGACGACAGGGGGCAAGGCAAATGGCTACACCTTC.